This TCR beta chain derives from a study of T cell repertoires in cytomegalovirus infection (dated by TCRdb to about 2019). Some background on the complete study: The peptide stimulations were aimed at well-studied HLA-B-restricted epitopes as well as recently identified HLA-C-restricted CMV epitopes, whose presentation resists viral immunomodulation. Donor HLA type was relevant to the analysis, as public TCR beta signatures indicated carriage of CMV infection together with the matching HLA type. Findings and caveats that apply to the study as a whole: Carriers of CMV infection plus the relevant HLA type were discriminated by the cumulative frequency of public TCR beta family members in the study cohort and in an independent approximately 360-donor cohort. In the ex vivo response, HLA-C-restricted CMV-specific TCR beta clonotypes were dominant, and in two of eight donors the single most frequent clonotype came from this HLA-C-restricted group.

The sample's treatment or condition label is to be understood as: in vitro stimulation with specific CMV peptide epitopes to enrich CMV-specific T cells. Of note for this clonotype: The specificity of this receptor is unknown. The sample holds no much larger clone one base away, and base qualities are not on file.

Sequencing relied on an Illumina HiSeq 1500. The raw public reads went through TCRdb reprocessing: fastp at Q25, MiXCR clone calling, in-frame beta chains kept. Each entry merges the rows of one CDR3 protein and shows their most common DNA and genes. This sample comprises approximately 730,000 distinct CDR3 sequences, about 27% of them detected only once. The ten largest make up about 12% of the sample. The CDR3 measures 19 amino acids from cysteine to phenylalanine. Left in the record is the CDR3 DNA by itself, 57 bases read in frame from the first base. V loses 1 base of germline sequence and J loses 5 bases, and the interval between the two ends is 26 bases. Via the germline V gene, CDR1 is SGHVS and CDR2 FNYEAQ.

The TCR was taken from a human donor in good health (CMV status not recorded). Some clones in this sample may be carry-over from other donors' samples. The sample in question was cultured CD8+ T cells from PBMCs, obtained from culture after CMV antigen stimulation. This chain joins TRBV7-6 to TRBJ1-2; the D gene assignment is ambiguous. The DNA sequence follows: TGTGCCAGCAGCTTAGAAGGCGGTCAGACACGGACCTTTCGTTATGGCTACACCTTC. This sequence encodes CASSLEGGQTRTFRYGYTF.